The clone carrying this TCR beta chain was counted between two and nine times. Alongside a J-beta primer mix, a sample-barcoded 5' primer served in a second PCR lasting about 6 to 12 cycles. TCRdb fed the 5' RACE reads into MiXCR, producing one record per CDR3 protein. The table has 1 million to 1.2 million distinct CDR3 sequences, about two fifths seen once; the top ten hold around 14%. The data originate from a study of blood T cells in healthy people across ages. V lost 6 bases and J lost 3, with 11 bases in between. Germline V gene sequence: CDR1 DFQATT, CDR2 SNEGSKA (reference sequence). This CDR3 comprises 12 residues.

This TCR derives from a man between 18 and 35 years old in good health. The sequenced sample consisted of blood. The V call is TRBV20-1, the J call TRBJ1-2; D possibly corresponds to TRBD1 (5 bases). The CDR3 region is CSAMGRDYGYTF. The CDR3 DNA reads as TGCAGTGCAATGGGGCGCGACTATGGCTACACCTTC.